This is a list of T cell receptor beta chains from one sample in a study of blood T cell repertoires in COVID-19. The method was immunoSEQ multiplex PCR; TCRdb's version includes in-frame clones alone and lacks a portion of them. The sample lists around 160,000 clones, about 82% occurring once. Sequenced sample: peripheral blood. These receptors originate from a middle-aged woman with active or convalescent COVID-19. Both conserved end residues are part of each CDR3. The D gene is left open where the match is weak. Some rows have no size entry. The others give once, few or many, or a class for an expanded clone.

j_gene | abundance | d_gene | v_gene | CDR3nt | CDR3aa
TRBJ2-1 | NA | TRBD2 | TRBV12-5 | TGTGCTAGTGGTTCTAGCGGGGGGCCCCAGTTCTTC | CASGSSGGPQFF
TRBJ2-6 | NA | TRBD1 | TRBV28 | TGTGCCAGCAATACGGGACAGGGGATCGGTGGGGCCAACGTCCTGACTTTC | CASNTGQGIGGANVLTF
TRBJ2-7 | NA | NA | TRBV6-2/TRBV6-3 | TGTGCCAGCAGTTACCCACCGGCCTACGAGCAGTACTTC | CASSYPPAYEQYF
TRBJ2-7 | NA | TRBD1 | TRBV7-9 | TGTGCCAGCAGCCCCCCGACAGGGAAGCAGTACTTC | CASSPPTGKQYF
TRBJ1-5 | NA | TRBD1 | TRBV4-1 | TGCGCCAGCAGCCCCCTGGGACAGGGGGGAAGAAGCAATCAGCCCCAGCATTTT | CASSPLGQGGRSNQPQHF
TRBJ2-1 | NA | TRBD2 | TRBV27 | TGTGCCAGCAGTTTAGTGGGAGGGCCCTCGGTTGAGCAGTTCTTC | CASSLVGGPSVEQFF
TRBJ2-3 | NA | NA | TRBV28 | TGTGCCAGCGGGTCGAGACTTAGCACAGATACGCAGTATTTT | CASGSRLSTDTQYF
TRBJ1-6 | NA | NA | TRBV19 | TGTGCCAGTAGAACGGGACAAAGCTCCTATAATTCACCCCTCCACTTT | CASRTGQSSYNSPLHF
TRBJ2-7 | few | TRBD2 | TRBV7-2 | TGTGCCAGCAGCTTATCTCTAGCGGGGGTAGGTTCCAAGCAGTACTTC | CASSLSLAGVGSKQYF
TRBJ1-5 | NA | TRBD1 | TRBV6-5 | TGTGCCAGCAGTTCCGGGACAGGGTATCAGCCCCAGCATTTT | CASSSGTGYQPQHF
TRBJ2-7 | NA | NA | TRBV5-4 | TGTGTCGGTGGCGGGATTGGCGAGCAGTACTTC | CVGGGIGEQYF
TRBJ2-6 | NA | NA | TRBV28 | TGTGTCAGCAGTTTTCGAGGGAGAGGGGCCAACGTCCTGACTTTC | CVSSFRGRGANVLTF
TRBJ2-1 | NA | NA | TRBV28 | TGTGCCAGCAGTTCGGGGACTTTTTCTGAGCAGTTCTTC | CASSSGTFSEQFF
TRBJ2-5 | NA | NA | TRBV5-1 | TGCGCCAGCAGCCGGAGAAGAGAAGAGACCCAGTACTTC | CASSRRREETQYF
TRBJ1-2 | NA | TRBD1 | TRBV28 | TGTGCCAGCAGTTTGGGACAGGGAAGGTACACCTTC | CASSLGQGRYTF
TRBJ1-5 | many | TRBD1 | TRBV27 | TGTGCCAGCAGTTTATCGCGGACAGGTAGCAATCAGCCCCAGCATTTT | CASSLSRTGSNQPQHF
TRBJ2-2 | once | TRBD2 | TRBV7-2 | TGTGCCAGCAGCCCCCGGGGGGAGATTAACACCGGGGAGCTGTTTTTT | CASSPRGEINTGELFF
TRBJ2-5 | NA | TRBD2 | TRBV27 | TGTGCCAGCAGTTTGCTGCGGGAGAGACAAGAGACCCAGTACTTC | CASSLLRERQETQYF
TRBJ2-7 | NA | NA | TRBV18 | TGTGCCAGCTCACCACTAACGGGCCCAGGGGAGCAGTACTTC | CASSPLTGPGEQYF
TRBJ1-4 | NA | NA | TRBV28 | TGTGCCAGCAGTTTATCGGGACTGCTTAATGAAAAACTGTTTTTT | CASSLSGLLNEKLFF
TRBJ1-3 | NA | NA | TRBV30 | TGTGCCTGGAAAGAAACAGTTAAGTACTCTGGAAACACCATATATTTT | CAWKETVKYSGNTIYF
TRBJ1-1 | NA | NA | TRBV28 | TGTGCCAGCAGTTTAACAGCGAACACTGAAGCTTTCTTT | CASSLTANTEAFF
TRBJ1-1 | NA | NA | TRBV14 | TGTGCCAGCAGCCCCCGGGTACCGGCGAATGGTGAAGCTTTCTTT | CASSPRVPANGEAFF
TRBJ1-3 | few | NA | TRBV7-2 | TGTGCCAGCAGCCCTCCTCGGGGGGGGTCTGGAAACACCATATATTTT | CASSPPRGGSGNTIYF
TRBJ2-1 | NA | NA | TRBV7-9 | TGTGCCAGCAGCTTACCATCCAGGGTCAATGAAAAGCAGTTCTTC | CASSLPSRVNEKQFF
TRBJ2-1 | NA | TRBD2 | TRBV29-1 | TGCAGCGTTGATCGGCTAGCGGGAGGGCCCTTGCCCTACAATGAGCAGTTCTTC | CSVDRLAGGPLPYNEQFF
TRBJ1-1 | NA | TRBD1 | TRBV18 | TGTGCCAGCTCCCTCAGGACAGGGGGTGGCACTGAAGCTTTCTTT | CASSLRTGGGTEAFF
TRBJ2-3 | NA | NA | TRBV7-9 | TGTGCCAGCAGCCTAACAGGGCAAGCAGATACGCAGTATTTT | CASSLTGQADTQYF
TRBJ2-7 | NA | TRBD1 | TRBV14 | TGTGCCAGCAGGCTACAGGGGGCCTACGAGCAGTACTTC | CASRLQGAYEQYF
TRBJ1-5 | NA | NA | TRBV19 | TGTGCCAGTAGTACCCGCGGCGGCGTCAATCAGCCCCAGCATTTT | CASSTRGGVNQPQHF
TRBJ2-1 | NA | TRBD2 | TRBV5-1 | TGCGCCAGCAGCTTGGCTAGCGGGGGGCCAGGTGAGCAGTTCTTC | CASSLASGGPGEQFF
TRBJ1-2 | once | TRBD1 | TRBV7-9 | TGTGCCAGCAGCCGGGGACAGGGGGCAGATGGCTACACCTTC | CASSRGQGADGYTF
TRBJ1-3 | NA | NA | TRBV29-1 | TGCAGCGTTACCTCGGGCCCCCTGGGGCCTGGAAACACCATATATTTT | CSVTSGPLGPGNTIYF
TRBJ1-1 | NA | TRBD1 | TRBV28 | TGTGCCAGCAGAGAAAGGGGACAGGCTGTCTGGAACACTGAAGCTTTCTTT | CASRERGQAVWNTEAFF
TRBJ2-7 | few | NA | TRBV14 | TGTGCCAGCAGCCAATCCTCGGGGGAGCAGTACTTC | CASSQSSGEQYF
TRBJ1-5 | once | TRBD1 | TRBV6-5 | TGTGCCAGCAGCTACAGCGACAGGGAAAGCAATCAGCCCCAGCATTTT | CASSYSDRESNQPQHF
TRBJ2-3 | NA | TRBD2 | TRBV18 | TGTGCCAGCTCACCAGCGACTAGCCGGGATACGCAGTATTTT | CASSPATSRDTQYF
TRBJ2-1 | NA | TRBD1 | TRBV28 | TGTGCCAGCAGTTCCCTCAACAGGGGTTGGAATGAGCAGTTCTTC | CASSSLNRGWNEQFF
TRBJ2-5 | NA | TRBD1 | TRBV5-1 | TGCGCCAGCAGCCTGGGACAGGGAGAGACCCAGTACTTC | CASSLGQGETQYF
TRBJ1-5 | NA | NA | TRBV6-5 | TGTGCCAGCAGTTACTTTTGGGGGGGGGATCAGCCCCAGCATTTT | CASSYFWGGDQPQHF
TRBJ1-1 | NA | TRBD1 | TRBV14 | TGTGCCAGCAGCCCAGCCGGGGGGACAGGACGCGTGAGCACTGAAGCTTTCTTT | CASSPAGGTGRVSTEAFF
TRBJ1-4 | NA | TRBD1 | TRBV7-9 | TGTGCCAGCAGCCGCGGGACAGAGGAAAAACTGTTTTTT | CASSRGTEEKLFF
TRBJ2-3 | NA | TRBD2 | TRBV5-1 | TGCGCCAGCAGCCCCCAAATGGGCGGGAGCGGCACAGATACGCAGTATTTT | CASSPQMGGSGTDTQYF
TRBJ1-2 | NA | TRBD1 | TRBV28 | TGTGCCAGCAGTTTAGGAGGGGGCGTTAGATATGGCTACACCTTC | CASSLGGGVRYGYTF
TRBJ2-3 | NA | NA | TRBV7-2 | TGTGCCAGCAGCTTAGTGAGGCTAGCGCGTACAGATACGCAGTATTTT | CASSLVRLARTDTQYF
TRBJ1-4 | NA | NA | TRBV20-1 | TGCAGTGCTAGTCCGGGGGGTGCAACTAATGAAAAACTGTTTTTT | CSASPGGATNEKLFF
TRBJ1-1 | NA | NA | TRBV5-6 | TGTGCCAGCAGCGGCGGGGGCACTGAAGCTTTCTTT | CASSGGGTEAFF
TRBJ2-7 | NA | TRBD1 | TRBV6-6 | TGTGCCAGCAGGAGGACAGGGGGCTTCTACGAGCAGTACTTC | CASRRTGGFYEQYF
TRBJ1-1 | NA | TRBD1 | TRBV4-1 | TGCGCCAGCAGCCAAGGGGACAGGGTGAACACTGAAGCTTTCTTT | CASSQGDRVNTEAFF
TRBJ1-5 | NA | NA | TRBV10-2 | TGCGCCAGCAGTGAGTCTTATAGCAATCAGCCCCAGCATTTT | CASSESYSNQPQHF
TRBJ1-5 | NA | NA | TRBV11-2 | TGTGCCAGCAGCTCGTCAACCCGAGCGTTCCGACGGAATCAGCCCCAGCATTTT | CASSSSTRAFRRNQPQHF
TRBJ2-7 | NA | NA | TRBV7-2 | TGTGCCAGCAGCTTAGGGGACATGCCCTACGAGCAGTACTTC | CASSLGDMPYEQYF
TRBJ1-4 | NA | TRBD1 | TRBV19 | TGTGCCAGTAGTGGGGACAGGGCCTGTTTTTTT | CASSGDRACFF
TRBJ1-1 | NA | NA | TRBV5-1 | TGCGCCAGCAGCTTGTTAAGTCGCCACTCGAACACTGAAGCTTTCTTT | CASSLLSRHSNTEAFF
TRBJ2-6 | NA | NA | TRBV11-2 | TGTGCCAGCAGCCCTAGGGGCTCTGGGGCCAACGTCCTGACTTTC | CASSPRGSGANVLTF
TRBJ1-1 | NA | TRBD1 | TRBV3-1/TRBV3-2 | TGTGCCAGCAGGGGACAGGGTGAGAGTAAAGCTTTCTTT | CASRGQGESKAFF
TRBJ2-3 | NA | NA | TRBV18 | TGTGCCAGCTCACCCGCGCGGGCGGGGAGTAGCACAGATACGCAGTATTTT | CASSPARAGSSTDTQYF